This T cell receptor (beta chain) was documented in a study of T cell clonotyping in hematopoietic cell transplantation. Study conclusions and caveats: Higher Inverse Simpson Index values in graft donor and pretransplant recipient predicted broader posttransplant TCR diversity. Few recipient clonotypes overlapped donors; over 97% were de novo at given depth.

Some clones are missing from TCRdb's copy, which holds only in-frame ones; the method was immunoSEQ multiplex PCR. This table has fewer than 25,000 clones, more than 60% appearing once. CDR3 length: 14 amino acids. Germline CDR1 MNHEY, CDR2 SVGAGI. Trimming took off 5 bases at V and 4 bases at J, with 14 bases between the two ends. Worth noting for this clone: What it binds is not known.

Sample: peripheral blood mononuclear cells. This TCR came from a man in his 60s in good health. Some clones in this sample may be carry-over from other donors' samples. V is TRBV6-5 and J is TRBJ1-2; D uncertain. Here the CDR3 DNA reads TGTGCCAGCAGTACGAGGAAAGATGGCTATGGCTACACCTTC. This sequence encodes CASSTRKDGYGYTF.